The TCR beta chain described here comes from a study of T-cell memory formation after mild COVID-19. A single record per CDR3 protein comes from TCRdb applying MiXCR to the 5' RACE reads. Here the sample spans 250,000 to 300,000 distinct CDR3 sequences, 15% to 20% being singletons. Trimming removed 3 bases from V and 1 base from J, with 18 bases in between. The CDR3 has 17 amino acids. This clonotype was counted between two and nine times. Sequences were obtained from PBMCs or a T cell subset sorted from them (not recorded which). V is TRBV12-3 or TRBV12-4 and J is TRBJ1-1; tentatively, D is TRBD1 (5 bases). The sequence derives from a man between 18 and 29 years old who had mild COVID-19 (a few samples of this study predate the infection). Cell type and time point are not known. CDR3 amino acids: CASSFRQFRARNTEAFF. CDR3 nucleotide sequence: TGTGCCAGCAGTTTCCGACAGTTTCGAGCTCGGAACACTGAAGCTTTCTTT.